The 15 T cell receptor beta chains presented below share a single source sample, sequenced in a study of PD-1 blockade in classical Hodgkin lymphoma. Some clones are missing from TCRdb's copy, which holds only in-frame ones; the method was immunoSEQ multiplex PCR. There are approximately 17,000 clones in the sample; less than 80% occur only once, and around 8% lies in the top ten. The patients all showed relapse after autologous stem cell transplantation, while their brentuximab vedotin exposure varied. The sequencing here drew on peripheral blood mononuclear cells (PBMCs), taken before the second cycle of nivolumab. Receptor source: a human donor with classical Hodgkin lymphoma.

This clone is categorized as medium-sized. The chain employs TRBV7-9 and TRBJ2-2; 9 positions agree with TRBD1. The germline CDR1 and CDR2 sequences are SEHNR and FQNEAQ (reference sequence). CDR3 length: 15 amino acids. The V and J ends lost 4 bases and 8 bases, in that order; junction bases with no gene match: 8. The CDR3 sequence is CASSSGQGPWGELFF. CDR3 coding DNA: TGTGCCAGCAGCTCGGGACAGGGACCTTGGGGGGAGCTGTTTTTT.

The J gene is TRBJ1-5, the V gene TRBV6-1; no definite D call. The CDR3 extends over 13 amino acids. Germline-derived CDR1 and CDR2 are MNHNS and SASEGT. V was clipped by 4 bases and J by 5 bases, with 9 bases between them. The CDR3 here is CASSVSSDQPQHF. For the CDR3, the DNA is TGTGCCAGCAGTGTGTCTTCCGATCAGCCCCAGCATTTT.

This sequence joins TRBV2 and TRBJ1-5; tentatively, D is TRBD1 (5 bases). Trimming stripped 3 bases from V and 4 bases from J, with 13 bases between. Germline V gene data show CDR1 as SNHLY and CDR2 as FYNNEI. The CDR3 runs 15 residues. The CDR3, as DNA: TGTGCCAGCAGTGATCGGGGGTCGTGGAATCAGCCCCAGCATTTT. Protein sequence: CASSDRGSWNQPQHF. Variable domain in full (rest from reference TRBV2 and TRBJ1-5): EPEVTQTPSHQVTQMGQEVILRCVPISNHLYFYWYRQILGQKVEFLVSFYNNEISEKSEIFDDQFSVERPDGSNFTLKIRSTKLEDSAMYFCASSDRGSWNQPQHFGDGTRLSIL.

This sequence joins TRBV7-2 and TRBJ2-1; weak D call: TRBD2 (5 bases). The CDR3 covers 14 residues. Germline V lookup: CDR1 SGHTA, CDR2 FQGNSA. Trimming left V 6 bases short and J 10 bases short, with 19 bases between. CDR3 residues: CASSPRPQTGEQFF. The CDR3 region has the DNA TGTGCCAGCAGTCCGAGGCCTCAGACGGGGGAGCAGTTCTTC.

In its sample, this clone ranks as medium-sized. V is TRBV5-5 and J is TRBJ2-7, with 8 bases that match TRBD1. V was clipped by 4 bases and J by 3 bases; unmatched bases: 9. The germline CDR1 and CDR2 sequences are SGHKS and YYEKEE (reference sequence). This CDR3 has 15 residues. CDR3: CASSAGTGGFYEQYF. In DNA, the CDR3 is TGTGCCAGCAGCGCCGGGACAGGCGGCTTCTACGAGCAGTACTTC.

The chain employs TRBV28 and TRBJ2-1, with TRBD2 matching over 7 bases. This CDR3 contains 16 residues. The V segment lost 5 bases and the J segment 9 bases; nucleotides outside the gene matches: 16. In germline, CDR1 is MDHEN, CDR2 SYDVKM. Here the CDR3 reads CASSGALARLGGEQFF. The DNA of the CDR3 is TGTGCCAGCAGTGGCGCACTAGCGCGACTTGGAGGTGAGCAGTTCTTC.

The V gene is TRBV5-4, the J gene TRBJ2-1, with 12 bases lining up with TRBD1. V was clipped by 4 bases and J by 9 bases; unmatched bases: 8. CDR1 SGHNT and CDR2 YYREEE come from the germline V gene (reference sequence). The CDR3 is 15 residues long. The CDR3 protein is CASSPPGTGGVEQFF. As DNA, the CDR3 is TGTGCCAGCAGCCCGCCGGGGACAGGGGGCGTTGAGCAGTTCTTC.

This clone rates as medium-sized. CDR3 nucleotide sequence: TGCGCCAGCAGCTCGATAATAACTAGCGGGAGCGGGCGCAATGAGCAGTTCTTC. Protein sequence: CASSSIITSGSGRNEQFF. The chain recombines TRBV5-1 with TRBJ2-1; 11 bases are shared with TRBD2. The CDR3 runs 18 residues. The ends lost 3 bases at V and 6 bases at J; junction bases unmatched: 14. Germline V gene data show CDR1 as SGHRS and CDR2 as YFSETQ.

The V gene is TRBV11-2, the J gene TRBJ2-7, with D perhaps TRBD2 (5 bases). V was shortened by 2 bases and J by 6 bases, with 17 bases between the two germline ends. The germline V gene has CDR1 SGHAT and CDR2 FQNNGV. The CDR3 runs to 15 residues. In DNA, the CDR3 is TGTGCCAGCAGCTTAATGTGGGAGCATAGCCTCGAGCAGTACTTC. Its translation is CASSLMWEHSLEQYF.

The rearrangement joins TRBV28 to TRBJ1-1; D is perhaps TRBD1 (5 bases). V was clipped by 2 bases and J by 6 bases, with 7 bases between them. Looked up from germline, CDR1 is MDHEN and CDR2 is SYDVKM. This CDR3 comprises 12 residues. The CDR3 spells CASSLMGAEAFF. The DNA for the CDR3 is TGTGCCAGCAGTTTAATGGGGGCTGAAGCTTTCTTT.

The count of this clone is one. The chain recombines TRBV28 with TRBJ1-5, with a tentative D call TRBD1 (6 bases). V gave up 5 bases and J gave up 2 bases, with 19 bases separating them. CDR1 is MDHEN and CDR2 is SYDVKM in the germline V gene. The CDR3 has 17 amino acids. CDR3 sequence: CASSTPPRTDRNQPQHF. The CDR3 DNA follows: TGTGCCAGCAGTACACCCCCCCGGACAGATCGCAATCAGCCCCAGCATTTT.

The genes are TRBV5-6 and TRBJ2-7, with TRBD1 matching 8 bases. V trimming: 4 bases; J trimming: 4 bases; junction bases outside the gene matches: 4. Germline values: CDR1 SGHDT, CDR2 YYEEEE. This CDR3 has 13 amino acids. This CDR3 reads CASSGDRRYEQYF. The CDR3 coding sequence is TGTGCCAGCAGCGGGGACAGGAGGTACGAGCAGTACTTC.

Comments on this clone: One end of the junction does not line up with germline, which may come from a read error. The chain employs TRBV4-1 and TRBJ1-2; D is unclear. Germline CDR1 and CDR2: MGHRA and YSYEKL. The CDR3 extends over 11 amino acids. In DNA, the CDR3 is TGTGCCAGCAGGTCCTTAGATCGCTACACCTTC. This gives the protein CASRSLDRYTF.

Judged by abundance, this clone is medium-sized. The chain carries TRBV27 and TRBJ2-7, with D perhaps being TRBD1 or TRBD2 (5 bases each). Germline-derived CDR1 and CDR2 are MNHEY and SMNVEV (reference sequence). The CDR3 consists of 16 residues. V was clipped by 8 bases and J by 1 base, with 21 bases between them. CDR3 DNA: TGTGCCAGCGCCCCGGATATGGGGGAAGGTTCCTACGAGCAGTACTTC. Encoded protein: CASAPDMGEGSYEQYF.

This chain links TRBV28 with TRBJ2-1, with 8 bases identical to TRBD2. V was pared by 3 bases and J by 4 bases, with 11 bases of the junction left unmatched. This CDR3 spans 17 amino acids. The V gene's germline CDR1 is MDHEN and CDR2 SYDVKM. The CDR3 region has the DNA TGTGCCAGCAGTTTCCATCCTAAGCGGGAGAGGTACAATGAGCAGTTCTTC. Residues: CASSFHPKRERYNEQFF.